This T cell receptor beta chain was sequenced for a study of blood T cells in healthy people across ages. This clonotype was observed many times. The CDR3 spans 15 residues. Germline lookup yields CDR1 DFQATT and CDR2 SNEGSKA (reference sequence). V lost 0 bases, J lost 1 base, and 12 bases lay in between. The use of a sample-barcoded 5' primer and a J-beta primer mix characterized a second PCR of about 7 to 12 cycles. TCRdb reprocessed the 5' RACE reads via MiXCR and lists one record per CDR3 protein. The sample lists roughly 700,000 distinct CDR3 sequences; 20% to 25% were seen once. This sample also appeared in a second study, on T cells of mothers and their children.

The clonotype originates from a boy aged 5-17 years in good health. The V gene is TRBV20-1, the J gene TRBJ2-5; maybe TRBD2 (6 bases). Sequenced: blood. The CDR3 bases are TGCAGTGCTAGAGATAGGAGGGAACCCCAAGAGACCCAGTACTTC. It yields the protein CSARDRREPQETQYF.